Listed below are T cell receptor beta chains from one sample, sequenced in a study of T-cell memory formation after mild COVID-19. TCRdb used MiXCR to reprocess the 5' RACE reads, holding one entry per CDR3 protein. The data hold 250,000 to 300,000 distinct CDR3 sequences, with 15% to 20% observed a single time. The specimen sequenced was PBMCs or a T cell subset sorted from them (not recorded which). The origin of the receptors is a young man who had mild COVID-19 (a few samples of this study predate the infection). Cell type and time point are not known. The CDR3 runs from the conserved cysteine through the conserved F or W. A D gene is named only where the DNA matches it firmly. Rows may omit the clone size; those that give it use once, few, many or a size class.

J gene | V gene | clone size | D gene | CDR3 protein | CDR3 DNA
TRBJ2-7 | TRBV19 | . | . | CASTPGTDPYEQYF | TGTGCCAGTACCCCCGGGACGGACCCCTACGAGCAGTACTTC
TRBJ1-5 | TRBV20-1 | few | . | CSARRRYNQPQHF | TGCAGTGCTCGACGACGGTACAATCAGCCCCAGCATTTT
TRBJ1-2 | TRBV6-5 | . | . | CASSYNREGGYTF | TGTGCCAGCAGTTACAACCGGGAGGGCGGCTACACCTTC
TRBJ2-5 | TRBV5-1 | . | . | CASSLQGNQETQYF | TGCGCCAGCAGCCTTCAGGGTAATCAAGAGACCCAGTACTTC
TRBJ1-4 | TRBV27 | . | . | CASSLWRGGEKLFF | TGTGCCAGCAGTTTATGGAGGGGGGGAGAAAAACTGTTTTTT
TRBJ2-5 | TRBV5-1 | . | TRBD2 | CASSSHSGETQYF | TGCGCCAGCAGCTCACATAGCGGGGAGACCCAGTACTTC
TRBJ2-2 | TRBV20-1 | few | . | CSASRGTVNTGELFF | TGCAGTGCTAGTCGGGGGACAGTGAACACCGGGGAGCTGTTTTTT
TRBJ2-7 | TRBV10-2 | . | TRBD1 | CASSPMAQGARVEQYF | TGCGCCAGCAGCCCCATGGCCCAGGGGGCCCGGGTTGAGCAGTACTTC
TRBJ1-2 | TRBV5-4 | . | . | CASSGGWGGYGYTF | TGTGCCAGCTCCGGGGGCTGGGGTGGCTATGGCTACACCTTC
TRBJ1-1 | TRBV7-9 | . | . | CASSRQGEAFF | TGTGCCAGCAGTCGCCAAGGTGAAGCTTTCTTT
TRBJ1-1 | TRBV4-1 | . | . | CASSQGWATEAFF | TGCGCCAGCAGCCAAGGTTGGGCCACTGAAGCTTTCTTT
TRBJ2-1 | TRBV6-2/TRBV6-3 | . | TRBD2 | CAAGGADNEQFF | TGTGCCGCGGGGGGGGCGGACAATGAGCAGTTCTTC
TRBJ1-3 | TRBV7-6 | few | . | CASRPSSGNTIYF | TGTGCCAGCAGACCAAGCTCTGGAAACACCATATATTTT